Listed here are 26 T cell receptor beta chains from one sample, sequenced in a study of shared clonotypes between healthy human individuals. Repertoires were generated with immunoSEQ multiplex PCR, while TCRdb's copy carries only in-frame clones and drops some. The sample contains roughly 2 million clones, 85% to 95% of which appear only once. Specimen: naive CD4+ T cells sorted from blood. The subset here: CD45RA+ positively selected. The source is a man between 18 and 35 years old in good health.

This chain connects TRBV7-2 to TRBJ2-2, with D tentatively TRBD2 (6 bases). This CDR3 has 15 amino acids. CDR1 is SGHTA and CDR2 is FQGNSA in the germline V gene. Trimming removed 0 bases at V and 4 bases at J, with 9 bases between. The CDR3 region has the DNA TGTGCCAGCAGCTTAGCGCGGGGCCTCACCGGGGAGCTGTTTTTT. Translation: CASSLARGLTGELFF.

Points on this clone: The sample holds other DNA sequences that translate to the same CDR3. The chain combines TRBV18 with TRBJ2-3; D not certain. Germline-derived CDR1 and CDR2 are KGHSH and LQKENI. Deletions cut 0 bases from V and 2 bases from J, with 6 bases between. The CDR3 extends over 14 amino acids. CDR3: CASSPPTNTDTQYF. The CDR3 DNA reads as TGTGCCAGCTCACCACCTACGAACACAGATACGCAGTATTTT. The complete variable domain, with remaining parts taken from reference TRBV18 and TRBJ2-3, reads NAGVMQNPRHLVRRRGQEARLRCSPMKGHSHVYWYRQLPEEGLKFMVYLQKENIIDESGMPKERFSAEFPKEGPSILRIQQVVRGDSAAYFCASSPPTNTDTQYFGPGTRLTVL.

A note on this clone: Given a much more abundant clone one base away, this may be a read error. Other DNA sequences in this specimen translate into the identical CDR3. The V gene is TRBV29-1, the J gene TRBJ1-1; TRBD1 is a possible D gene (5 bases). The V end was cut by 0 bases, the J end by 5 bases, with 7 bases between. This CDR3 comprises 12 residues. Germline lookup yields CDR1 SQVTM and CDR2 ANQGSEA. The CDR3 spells CSVEDGGTEAFF. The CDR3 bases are TGCAGCGTTGAAGATGGGGGGACTGAAGCTTTCTTT.

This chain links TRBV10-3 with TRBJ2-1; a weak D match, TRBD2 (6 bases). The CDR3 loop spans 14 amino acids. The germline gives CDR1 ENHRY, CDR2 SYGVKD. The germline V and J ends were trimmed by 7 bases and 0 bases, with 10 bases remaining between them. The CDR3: CAITSESSYNEQFF. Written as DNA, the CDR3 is TGTGCCATCACTAGCGAGAGCTCCTACAATGAGCAGTTCTTC.

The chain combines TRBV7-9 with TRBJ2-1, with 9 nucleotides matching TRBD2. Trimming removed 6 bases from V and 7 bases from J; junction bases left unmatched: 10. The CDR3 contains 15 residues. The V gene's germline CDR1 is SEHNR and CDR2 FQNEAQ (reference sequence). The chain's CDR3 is CASSPMGLAGNEQFF. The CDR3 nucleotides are TGTGCCAGCAGTCCTATGGGGCTAGCGGGGAATGAGCAGTTCTTC.

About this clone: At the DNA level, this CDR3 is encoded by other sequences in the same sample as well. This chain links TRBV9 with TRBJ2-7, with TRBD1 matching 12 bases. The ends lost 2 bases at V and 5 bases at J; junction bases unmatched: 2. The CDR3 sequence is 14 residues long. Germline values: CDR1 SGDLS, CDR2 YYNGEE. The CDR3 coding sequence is TGTGCCAGCAGCGTCGGGACAGGGGGCCACGAGCAGTACTTC. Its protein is CASSVGTGGHEQYF.

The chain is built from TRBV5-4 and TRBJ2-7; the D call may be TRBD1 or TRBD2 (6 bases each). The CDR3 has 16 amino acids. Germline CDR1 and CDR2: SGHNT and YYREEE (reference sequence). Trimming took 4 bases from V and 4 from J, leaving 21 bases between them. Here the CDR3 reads CASSRSQGRTNYEQYF. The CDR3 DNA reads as TGTGCCAGCAGCCGCAGCCAGGGGAGGACTAATTACGAGCAGTACTTC.

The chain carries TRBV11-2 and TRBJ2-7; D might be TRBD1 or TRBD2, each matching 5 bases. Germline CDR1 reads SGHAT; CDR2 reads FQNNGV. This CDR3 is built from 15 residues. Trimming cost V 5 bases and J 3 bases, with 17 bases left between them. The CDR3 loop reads CASSTEGRNIYEQYF. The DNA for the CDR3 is TGTGCCAGCAGCACCGAGGGGCGGAACATCTACGAGCAGTACTTC. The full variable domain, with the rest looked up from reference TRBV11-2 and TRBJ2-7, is EAGVAQSPRYKIIEKRQSVAFWCNPISGHATLYWYQQILGQGPKLLIQFQNNGVVDDSQLPKDRFSAERLKGVDSTLKIQPAKLEDSAVYLCASSTEGRNIYEQYFGPGTRLTVT.

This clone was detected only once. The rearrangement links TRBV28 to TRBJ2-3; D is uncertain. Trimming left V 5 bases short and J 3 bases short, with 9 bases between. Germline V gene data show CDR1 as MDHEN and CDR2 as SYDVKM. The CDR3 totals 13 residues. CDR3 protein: CASSIGGTDTQYF. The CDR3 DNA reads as TGTGCCAGCAGTATCGGCGGTACAGATACGCAGTATTTT.

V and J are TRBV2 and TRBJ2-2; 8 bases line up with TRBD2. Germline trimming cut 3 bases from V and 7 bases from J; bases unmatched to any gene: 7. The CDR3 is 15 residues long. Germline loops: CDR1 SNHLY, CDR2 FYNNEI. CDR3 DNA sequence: TGTGCCAGCAGTGAGAGCGGGAGTCGGAACGGGGAGCTGTTTTTT. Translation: CASSESGSRNGELFF.

The CDR3 bases are TGTGCCAGCAATCCAGGGGCAACTAATGAAAAACTGTTTTTT. Translated: CASNPGATNEKLFF. The rearrangement links TRBV25-1 to TRBJ1-4; tentative D call: TRBD1 (6 bases). The length of the CDR3 is 14 residues. The V gene's germline CDR1 is MGHDK and CDR2 SYGVNS. The ends were cut back, 7 bases at V and 0 bases at J, with 9 bases in the middle.

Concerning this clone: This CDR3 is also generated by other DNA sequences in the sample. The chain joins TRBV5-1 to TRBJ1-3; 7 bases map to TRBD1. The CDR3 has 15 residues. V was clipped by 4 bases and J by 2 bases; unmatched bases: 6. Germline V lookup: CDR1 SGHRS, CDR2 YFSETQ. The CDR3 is CASSPGQYAGNTIYF. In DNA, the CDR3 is TGCGCCAGCAGCCCGGGACAGTACGCTGGAAACACCATATATTTT.

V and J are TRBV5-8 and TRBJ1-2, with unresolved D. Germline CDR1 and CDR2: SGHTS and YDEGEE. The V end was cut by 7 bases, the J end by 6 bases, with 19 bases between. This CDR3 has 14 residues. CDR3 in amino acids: CASVNMRDNNGYTF. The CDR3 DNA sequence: TGTGCCAGCGTAAATATGAGGGATAATAATGGCTACACCTTC. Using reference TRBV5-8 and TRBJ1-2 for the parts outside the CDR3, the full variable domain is EAGVTQSPTHLIKTRGQQATLRCSPISGHTSVYWYQQALGLGLQFLLWYDEGEERNRGNFPPRFSGRQFPNYSSELNVNALELEDSALYLCASVNMRDNNGYTFGSGTRLTVV.

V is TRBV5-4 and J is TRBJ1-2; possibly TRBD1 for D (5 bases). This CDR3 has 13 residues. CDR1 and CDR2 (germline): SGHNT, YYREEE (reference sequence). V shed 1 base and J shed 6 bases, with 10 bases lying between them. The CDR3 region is CASSLQGENGYTF. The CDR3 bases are TGTGCCAGCAGCTTGCAGGGAGAGAATGGCTACACCTTC.

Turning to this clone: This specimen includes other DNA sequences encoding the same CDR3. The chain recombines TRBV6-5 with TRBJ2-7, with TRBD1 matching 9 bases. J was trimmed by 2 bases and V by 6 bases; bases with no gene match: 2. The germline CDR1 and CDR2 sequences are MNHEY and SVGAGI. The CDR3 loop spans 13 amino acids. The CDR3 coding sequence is TGTGCCAGCAGGCGGGACAGGGCCTACGAGCAGTACTTC. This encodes CASRRDRAYEQYF.

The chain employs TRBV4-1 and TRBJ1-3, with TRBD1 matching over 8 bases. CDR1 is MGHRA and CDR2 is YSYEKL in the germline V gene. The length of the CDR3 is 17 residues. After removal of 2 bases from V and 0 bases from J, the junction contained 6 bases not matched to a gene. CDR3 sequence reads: CASSQIQGGISGNTIYF. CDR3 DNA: TGCGCCAGCAGCCAAATACAGGGGGGCATCTCTGGAAACACCATATATTTT.

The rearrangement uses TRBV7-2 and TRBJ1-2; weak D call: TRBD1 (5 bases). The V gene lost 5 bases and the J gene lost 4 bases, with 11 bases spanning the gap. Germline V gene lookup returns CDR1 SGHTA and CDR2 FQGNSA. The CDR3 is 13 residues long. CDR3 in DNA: TGTGCCAGCAGCCGGGACGGACCCTATGGCTACACCTTC. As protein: CASSRDGPYGYTF.

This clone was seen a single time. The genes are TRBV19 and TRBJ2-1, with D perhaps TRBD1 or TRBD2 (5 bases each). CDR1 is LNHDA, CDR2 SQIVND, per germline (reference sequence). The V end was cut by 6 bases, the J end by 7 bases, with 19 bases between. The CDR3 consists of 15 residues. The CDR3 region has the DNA TGTGCCAGTAGCAGACCGGGACCAGTACAGAATGAGCAGTTCTTC. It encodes CASSRPGPVQNEQFF.

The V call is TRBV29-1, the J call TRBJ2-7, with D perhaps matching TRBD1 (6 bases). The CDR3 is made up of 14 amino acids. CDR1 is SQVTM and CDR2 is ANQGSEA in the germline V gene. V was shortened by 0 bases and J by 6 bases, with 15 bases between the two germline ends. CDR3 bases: TGCAGCGTTGAAGAAACACAGGGTATGGGCGAGCAGTACTTC. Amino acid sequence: CSVEETQGMGEQYF.

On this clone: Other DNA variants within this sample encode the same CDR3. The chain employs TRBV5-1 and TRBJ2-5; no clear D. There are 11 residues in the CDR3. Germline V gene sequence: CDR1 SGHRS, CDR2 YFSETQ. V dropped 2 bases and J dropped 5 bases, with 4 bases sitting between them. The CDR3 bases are TGCGCCAGCAGCTTCTCGGAGACCCAGTACTTC. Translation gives CASSFSETQYF.

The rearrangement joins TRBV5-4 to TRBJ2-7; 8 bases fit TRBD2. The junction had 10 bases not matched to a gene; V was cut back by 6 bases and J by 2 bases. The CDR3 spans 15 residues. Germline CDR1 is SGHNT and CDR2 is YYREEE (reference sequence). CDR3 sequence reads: CASTSGTSGPYEQYF. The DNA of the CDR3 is TGTGCCAGCACCTCCGGAACTAGCGGACCCTACGAGCAGTACTTC.

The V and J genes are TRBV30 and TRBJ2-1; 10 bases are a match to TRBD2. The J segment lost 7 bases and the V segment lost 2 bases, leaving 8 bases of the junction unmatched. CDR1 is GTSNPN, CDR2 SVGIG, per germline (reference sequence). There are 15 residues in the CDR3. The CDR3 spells CAWSPRAGGRNEQFF. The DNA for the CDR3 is TGTGCCTGGAGTCCAAGAGCGGGAGGGAGAAATGAGCAGTTCTTC.

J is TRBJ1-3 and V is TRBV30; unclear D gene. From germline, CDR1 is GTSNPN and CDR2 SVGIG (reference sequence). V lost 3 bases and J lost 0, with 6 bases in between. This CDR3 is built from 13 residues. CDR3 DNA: TGTGCCTGGAGAAGGGCCTCTGGAAACACCATATATTTT. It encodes CAWRRASGNTIYF.

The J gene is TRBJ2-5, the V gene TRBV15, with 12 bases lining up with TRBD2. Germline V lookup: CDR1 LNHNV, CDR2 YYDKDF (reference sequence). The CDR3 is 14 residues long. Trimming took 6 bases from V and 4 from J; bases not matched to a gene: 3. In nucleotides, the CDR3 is TGTGCCACCAGGACTAGCGGGAGAGGAGAGACCCAGTACTTC. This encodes CATRTSGRGETQYF. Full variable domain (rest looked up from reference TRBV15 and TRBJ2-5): DAMVIQNPRYQVTQFGKPVTLSCSQTLNHNVMYWYQQKSSQAPKLLFHYYDKDFNNEADTPDNFQSRRPNTSFCFLDIRSPGLGDTAMYLCATRTSGRGETQYFGPGTRLLVL.

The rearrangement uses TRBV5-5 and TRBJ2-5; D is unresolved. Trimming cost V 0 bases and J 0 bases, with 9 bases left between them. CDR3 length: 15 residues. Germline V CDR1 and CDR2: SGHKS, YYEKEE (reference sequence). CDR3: CASSLDPFYQETQYF. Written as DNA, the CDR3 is TGTGCCAGCAGCTTGGACCCTTTCTACCAAGAGACCCAGTACTTC.

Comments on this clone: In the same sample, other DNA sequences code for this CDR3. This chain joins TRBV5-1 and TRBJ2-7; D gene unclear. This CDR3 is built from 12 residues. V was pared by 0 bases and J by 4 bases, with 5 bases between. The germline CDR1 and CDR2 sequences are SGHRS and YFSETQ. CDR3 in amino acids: CASSLDIYEQYF. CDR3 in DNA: TGCGCCAGCAGCTTGGACATTTACGAGCAGTACTTC. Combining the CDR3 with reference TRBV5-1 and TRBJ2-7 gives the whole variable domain KAGVTQTPRYLIKTRGQQVTLSCSPISGHRSVSWYQQTPGQGLQFLFEYFSETQRNKGNFPGRFSGRQFSNSRSEMNVSTLELGDSALYLCASSLDIYEQYFGPGTRLTVT.